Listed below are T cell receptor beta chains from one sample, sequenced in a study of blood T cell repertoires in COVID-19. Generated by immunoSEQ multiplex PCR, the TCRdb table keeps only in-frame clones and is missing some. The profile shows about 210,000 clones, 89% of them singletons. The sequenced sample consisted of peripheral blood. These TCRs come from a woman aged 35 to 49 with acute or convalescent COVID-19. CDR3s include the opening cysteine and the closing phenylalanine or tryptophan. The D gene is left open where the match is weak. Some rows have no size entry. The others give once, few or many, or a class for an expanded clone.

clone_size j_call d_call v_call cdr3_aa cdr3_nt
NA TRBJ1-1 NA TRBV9 CASSVGGRGNTEAFF TGTGCCAGCAGCGTAGGAGGCAGGGGGAACACTGAAGCTTTCTTT
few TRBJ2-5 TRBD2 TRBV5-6 CASSWTSGAETQYF TGTGCCAGCAGCTGGACTAGCGGGGCGGAGACCCAGTACTTC
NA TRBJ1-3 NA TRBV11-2 CASSRGGSGNTIYF TGTGCCAGCAGCCGCGGGGGGTCTGGAAACACCATATATTTT
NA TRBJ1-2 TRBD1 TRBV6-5 CASSIQGAGGYTF TGTGCCAGCAGCATACAGGGGGCCGGGGGCTACACCTTC
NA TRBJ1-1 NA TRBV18 CASSPARLTTEAFF TGTGCCAGCTCACCGGCCAGGCTTACCACTGAAGCTTTCTTT
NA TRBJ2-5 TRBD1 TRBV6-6 CASSPGQGLRETQYF TGTGCCAGCAGCCCGGGACAGGGTCTAAGAGAGACCCAGTACTTC
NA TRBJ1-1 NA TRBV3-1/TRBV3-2 CASSHNRNTEAFF TGTGCCAGCAGCCACAACAGGAACACTGAAGCTTTCTTT
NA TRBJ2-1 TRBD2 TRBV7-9 CASSFPSGGSQGSEQFF TGTGCCAGCAGCTTCCCAAGCGGGGGGTCACAAGGTAGTGAGCAGTTCTTC
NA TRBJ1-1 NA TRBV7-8 CASSLEEGARTEAFF TGTGCCAGCAGCTTAGAGGAGGGTGCGCGGACTGAAGCTTTCTTT
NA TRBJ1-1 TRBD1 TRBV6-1 CASSESGQITEAFF TGTGCCAGCAGTGAATCGGGACAGATCACTGAAGCTTTCTTT